A selection of T cell receptor beta chains follows, all from one sample in a study of shared clonotypes between healthy human individuals. Method: immunoSEQ multiplex PCR; TCRdb's copy keeps in-frame clones and lacks some. The sample holds roughly 1,500,000 clones, 95% to 99% seen once. Sequencing was performed on naive CD4+ T cells sorted from blood. The receptors originated from a man younger than 45 in good health. Each CDR3 is given with its conserved first and last residue. The D gene is left open where the match is weak. The size entry is marked missing in some rows and otherwise reads once, few, many or a size class.

cdr3_nt,cdr3_aa,d_call,clone_size,j_call,v_call
TGTGCTAGCAGCTTAGTGAACGGGATCGGGGAGCTGTTTTTT,CASSLVNGIGELFF,-,-,TRBJ2-2,TRBV7-7
TGTGCCAGCCGGGACAGTCTGCCCTACGAGCAGTACTTC,CASRDSLPYEQYF,TRBD1,once,TRBJ2-7,TRBV28
TGTGCCAGCAGGGACAGGGCCATGAACACTGAAGCTTTCTTT,CASRDRAMNTEAFF,TRBD1,-,TRBJ1-1,TRBV2
TGTGCCAGCAGCCCTGGAGCGGGAGTGCGTGAGCAGTTCTTC,CASSPGAGVREQFF,TRBD2,-,TRBJ2-1,TRBV7-7
TGTGCCAGCAGCGCCTCCTGGCAGCGGGAGTTGGAAAGCTCCTACAATGAGCAGTTCTTC,CASSASWQRELESSYNEQFF,TRBD2,-,TRBJ2-1,TRBV9
TGCGCCAGCAGCCGCGGGACTAGCGGGGCGAACACCGGGGAGCTGTTTTTT,CASSRGTSGANTGELFF,TRBD2,-,TRBJ2-2,TRBV5-1
TGTGCCAGCAGCTCAAGCCTACTAGCGGGAGAGCGAGAGCAGTTCTTC,CASSSSLLAGEREQFF,TRBD2,-,TRBJ2-1,TRBV11-3
TGTGCCAGCAGCCGGGAGACAAGGGAGACCCAGTACTTC,CASSRETRETQYF,-,-,TRBJ2-5,TRBV5-4
TGTGCCAGCAGCGCCGAAGGCGATGGGCAGTACTTC,CASSAEGDGQYF,-,-,TRBJ2-7,TRBV11-2
TGTGCCAGCAGGCACACTAGCGGGGCTTACGATGAGCAGTTCTTC,CASRHTSGAYDEQFF,TRBD2,-,TRBJ2-1,TRBV6-1